The entry below describes one T cell receptor beta chain. Its antigen is still unknown. This entry is derived from a study of shared clonotypes between healthy human individuals. General observations from the study: Sharing across four donors was highest in naive CD4 (around 5%) and lowest in memory CD8 (about 0.4%).

The CDR3 is 14 residues long. V gave up 2 bases and J gave up 4 bases, with 12 bases separating them. Germline values: CDR1 SGDLS, CDR2 YYNGEE. Assay used: immunoSEQ multiplex PCR; TCRdb lists only in-frame clones, some missing. The sample lists about 190,000 clones; approximately 61% were seen once. The material sequenced was memory CD4+ T cells sorted from blood. Subset denoted: CD45RA-negative fraction. The rearrangement links TRBV9 to TRBJ1-2; D ambiguous. This clonotype was sampled from a young man in good health. The DNA of the CDR3 is TGTGCCAGCAGCGTGGGTAGCGTTAGCTATGGCTACACCTTC. As protein: CASSVGSVSYGYTF.